This TCR beta chain is from a study of OX40 agonist ivuxolimab in advanced cancers. The overall study: The patients' treatment was ivuxolimab, an agonistic anti-OX40 (CD134) antibody. Patients were infused with ivuxolimab every 2 weeks at 0.01 to 10 mg/kg. The dose-escalation cohort was approximately 80% male, with a mean age of about 58 years, ranging about 23 to 80.

Study-wide results and caveats: CD4+ and CD8+ blood T cells expanded clonally by week 6 at 0.1 to 3.0 mg/kg.

V was shortened by 6 bases and J by 2 bases, with 17 bases between the two germline ends. The CDR3 loop spans 15 amino acids. Germline V gene data show CDR1 as KGHSH and CDR2 as LQKENI. Generated by immunoSEQ multiplex PCR, the TCRdb table keeps only in-frame clones and is missing some. The repertoire holds tens of thousands of clones, with 94% as singletons. Note on this clone: Its antigen is unknown.

This clonotype was sampled from an adult with an advanced solid tumor such as melanoma, head and neck, liver or kidney cancer. Sequenced here: CD4+ or CD8+ T cells sorted from blood, sampled in a trial of the OX40 agonist ivuxolimab. This chain links TRBV18 with TRBJ2-7, with no clear D. The CDR3 nucleotides are TGTGCCAGCTCCGGGCCCGAGAACCCAGCCTACGAGCAGTACTTC. The encoded protein is CASSGPENPAYEQYF.